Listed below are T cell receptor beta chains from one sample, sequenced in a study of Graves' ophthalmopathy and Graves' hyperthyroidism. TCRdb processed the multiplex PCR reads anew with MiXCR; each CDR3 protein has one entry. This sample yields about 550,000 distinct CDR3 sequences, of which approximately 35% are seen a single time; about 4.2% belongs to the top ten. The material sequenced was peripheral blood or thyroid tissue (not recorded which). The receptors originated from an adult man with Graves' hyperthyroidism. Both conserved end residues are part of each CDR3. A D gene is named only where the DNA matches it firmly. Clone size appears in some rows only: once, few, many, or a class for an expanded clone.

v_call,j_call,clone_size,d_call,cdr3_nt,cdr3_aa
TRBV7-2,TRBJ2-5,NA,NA,TGTGCCAGCAGCTTAAAGGTCAGGAGTGGGCAAGAGACCCAGTACTTC,CASSLKVRSGQETQYF
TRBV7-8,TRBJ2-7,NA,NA,TGTGCCAGCAGCCGGTCCCTTACAGGGCTCTCCTACGAGCAGTACTTC,CASSRSLTGLSYEQYF
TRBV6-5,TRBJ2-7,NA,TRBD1,TGTGCCAGCAGTTTTCGGACAGGGCTAGAAGAGCAGTACTTC,CASSFRTGLEEQYF
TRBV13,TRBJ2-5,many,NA,TGTGCCAGCAGCTCGACGGGGTCCACACTACAAGAGACCCAGTACTTC,CASSSTGSTLQETQYF
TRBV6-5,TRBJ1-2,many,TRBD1,TGTGCCAGCAGGCCGCCGGGACAGACCTATGGCTACACCTTC,CASRPPGQTYGYTF
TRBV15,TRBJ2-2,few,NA,TGTGCCACCAGCGTAGACACCGGGGAGCTGTTTTTT,CATSVDTGELFF
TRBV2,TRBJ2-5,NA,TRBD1,TGTGCCAGACCGGACAGGGGGCGAGAGACCCAGTACTTC,CARPDRGRETQYF
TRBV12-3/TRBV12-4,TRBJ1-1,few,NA,TGTGCCAGCAGTTTAACGGGCAGAAAGAACACTGAAGCTTTCTTT,CASSLTGRKNTEAFF
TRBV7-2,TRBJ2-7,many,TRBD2,TGTGCCAGCAGCTTAGTAGCTGGGGGGGGTTACGAGCAGTACTTC,CASSLVAGGGYEQYF
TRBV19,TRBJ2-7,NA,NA,TGTGCCAGTAGTGTGTCAGGGACATCCTACGAGCAGTACTTC,CASSVSGTSYEQYF
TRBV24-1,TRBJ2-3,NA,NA,TGTGCCACCAGTGATAACGCGGTGGGTACGCAGTATTTT,CATSDNAVGTQYF
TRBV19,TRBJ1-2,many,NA,TGTGCCAGTAGTATCCTGTCTTCTAACTATGGCTACACCTTC,CASSILSSNYGYTF
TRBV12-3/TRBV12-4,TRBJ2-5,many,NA,TGTGCCAGCAGTTTGTCACAAATCCAAGAGACCCAGTACTTC,CASSLSQIQETQYF
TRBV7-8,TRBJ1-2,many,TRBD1,TGTGCCAGCAGGCCTACAGGGACAGGGGACCATGGCTACACCTTC,CASRPTGTGDHGYTF
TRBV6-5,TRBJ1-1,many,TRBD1,TGTGCCAGCAGTTACCCGCCGGGACAGGGACTGCTGAACACTGAAGCTTTCTTT,CASSYPPGQGLLNTEAFF
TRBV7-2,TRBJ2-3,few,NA,TGTGCCAGCAGCCCAGGCCATTTTCGAGCCACAGATACGCAGTATTTT,CASSPGHFRATDTQYF
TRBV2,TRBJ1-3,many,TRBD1,TGTGCCAGCAGTGAAGAGGGGACAGGCTCTGGAAACACCATATATTTT,CASSEEGTGSGNTIYF
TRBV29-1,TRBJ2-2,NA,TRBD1,TGCAGCCTAAACAGGGGGCGGAACACCGGGGAGCTGTTTTTT,CSLNRGRNTGELFF
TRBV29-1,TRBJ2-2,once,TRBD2,TGCAGCGCTGCGGGTAGCGGGCTCACCGGGGAGCTGTTTTTT,CSAAGSGLTGELFF
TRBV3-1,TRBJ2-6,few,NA,TGTGCCAGCAGCCAAGATCACACCCAGACCTCTGGGGCCAACGTCCTGACTTTC,CASSQDHTQTSGANVLTF
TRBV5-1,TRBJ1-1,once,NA,TGCGCCAGCAGCCCGGAATCGCAGGGCACCACTGAAGCTTTCTTT,CASSPESQGTTEAFF
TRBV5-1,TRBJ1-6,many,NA,TGCGCCAGCAGCTTGGCCTTGGGAGGCAATTCACCCCTCCACTTT,CASSLALGGNSPLHF
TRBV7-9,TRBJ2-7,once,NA,TGTGCCAGCAGCACGGAGGTAGCAGGCGAGCAGTACTTC,CASSTEVAGEQYF
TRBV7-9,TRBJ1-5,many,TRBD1,TGTGCCAGCAGCCCCGGGACAGGCGGAGGCAATCAGCCCCAGCATTTT,CASSPGTGGGNQPQHF
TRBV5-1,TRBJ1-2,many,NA,TGCGCCAGCAGCTGGTCGGGAGAACATGGCTACACCTTC,CASSWSGEHGYTF
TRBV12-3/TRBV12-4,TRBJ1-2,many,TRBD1,TGTGCCAGCATTCCGACAGGGAGGCTTAACTATGGCTACACCTTC,CASIPTGRLNYGYTF
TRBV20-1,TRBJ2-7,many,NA,TGCAGTGCTAGAGATGCCCGACGGGGGCACTCCTACGAGCAGTACTTC,CSARDARRGHSYEQYF
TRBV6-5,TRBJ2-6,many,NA,TGTGCCAGCACTCTACTCCCCATCTCTGGGGCCAACGTCCTGACTTTC,CASTLLPISGANVLTF
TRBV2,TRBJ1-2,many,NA,TGTGCCAGCAGTGAAATCAGCTATGGCTACACCTTC,CASSEISYGYTF
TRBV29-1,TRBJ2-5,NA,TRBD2,TGCAGCTCTCGGCCTAGCGGGCGGGAGACCCAGTACTTC,CSSRPSGRETQYF
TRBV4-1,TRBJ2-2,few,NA,TGCGCCAGCAGCCCCCTGGGTACTAGAGGGAACACCGGGGAGCTGTTTTTT,CASSPLGTRGNTGELFF
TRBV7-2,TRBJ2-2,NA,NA,TGTGCCAGCAGCTTTGGTGGCACCGCGAACACCGGGGAGCTGTTTTTT,CASSFGGTANTGELFF
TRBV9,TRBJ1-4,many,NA,TGTGCCAGCAGCGTATCAGGGTTTACTGAAAAACTGTTTTTT,CASSVSGFTEKLFF